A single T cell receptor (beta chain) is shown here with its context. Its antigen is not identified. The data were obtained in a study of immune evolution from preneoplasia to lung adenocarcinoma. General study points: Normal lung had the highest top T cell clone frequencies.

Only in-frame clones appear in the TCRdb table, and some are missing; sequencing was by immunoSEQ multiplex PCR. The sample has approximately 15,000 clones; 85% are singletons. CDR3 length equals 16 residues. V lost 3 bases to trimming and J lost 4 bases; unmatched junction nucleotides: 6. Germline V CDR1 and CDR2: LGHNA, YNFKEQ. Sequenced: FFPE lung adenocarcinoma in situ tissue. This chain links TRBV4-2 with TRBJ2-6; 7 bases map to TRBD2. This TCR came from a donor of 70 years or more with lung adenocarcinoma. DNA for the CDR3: TGTGCCAGCAGCCAGCCACTAGCGTCCGGGGCCAACGTCCTGACTTTC. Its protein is CASSQPLASGANVLTF.